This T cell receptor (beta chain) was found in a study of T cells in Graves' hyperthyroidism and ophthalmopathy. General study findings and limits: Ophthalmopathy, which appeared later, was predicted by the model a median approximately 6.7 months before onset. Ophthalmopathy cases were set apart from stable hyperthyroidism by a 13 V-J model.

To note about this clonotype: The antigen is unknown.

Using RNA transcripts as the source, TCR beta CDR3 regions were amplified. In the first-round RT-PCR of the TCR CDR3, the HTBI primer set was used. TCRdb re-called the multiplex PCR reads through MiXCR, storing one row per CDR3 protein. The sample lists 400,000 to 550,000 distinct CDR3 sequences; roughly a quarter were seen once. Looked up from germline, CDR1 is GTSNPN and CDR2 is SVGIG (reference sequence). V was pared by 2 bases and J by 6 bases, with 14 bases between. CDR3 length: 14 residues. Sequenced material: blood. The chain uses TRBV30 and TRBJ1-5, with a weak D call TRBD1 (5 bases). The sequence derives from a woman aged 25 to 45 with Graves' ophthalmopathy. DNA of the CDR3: TGTGCCTGGAGTTCGGCAGGGTTCGGTCAGCCCCAGCATTTT. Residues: CAWSSAGFGQPQHF.